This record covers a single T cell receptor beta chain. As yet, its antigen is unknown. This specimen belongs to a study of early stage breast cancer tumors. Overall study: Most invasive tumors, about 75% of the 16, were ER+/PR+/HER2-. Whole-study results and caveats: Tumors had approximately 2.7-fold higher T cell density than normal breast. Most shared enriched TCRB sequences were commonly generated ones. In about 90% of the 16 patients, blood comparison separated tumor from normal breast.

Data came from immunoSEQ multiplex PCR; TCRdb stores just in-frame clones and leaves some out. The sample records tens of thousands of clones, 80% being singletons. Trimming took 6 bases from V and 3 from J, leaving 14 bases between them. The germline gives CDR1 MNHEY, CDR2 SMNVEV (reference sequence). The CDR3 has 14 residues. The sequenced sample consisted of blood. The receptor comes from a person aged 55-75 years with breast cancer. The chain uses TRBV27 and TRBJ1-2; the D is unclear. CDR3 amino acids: CASRRIGVDYGYTF. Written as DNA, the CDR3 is TGTGCCAGCAGGCGGATCGGGGTGGACTATGGCTACACCTTC.